Listed below are T cell receptor beta chains from one sample, sequenced in a study of blood T cell repertoires in COVID-19. The method was immunoSEQ multiplex PCR; TCRdb's version includes in-frame clones alone and lacks a portion of them. The sample contains 80,000 to 95,000 clones, about 82% of which appear only once. Sequenced material: peripheral blood. The receptors come from a woman older than 75 in a cohort sampled during active or convalescent COVID-19. The CDR3 runs from the conserved cysteine through the conserved F or W. The D gene is left open where the match is weak. Some rows have no size entry. The others give once, few or many, or a class for an expanded clone.

CDR3 DNA: TGTGCCAGCAGCTTAGAGCGCCCCACCGGGAGGGAAAAACTGTTTTTT
CDR3 protein: CASSLERPTGREKLFF
V gene: TRBV7-2
J gene: TRBJ1-4
clone size: -
D gene: -

CDR3 DNA: TGTGCAAGTCGCTTATTTACTAGCGGAAGCACAGATACGCAGTATTTT
CDR3 protein: CASRLFTSGSTDTQYF
V gene: TRBV12-2
J gene: TRBJ2-3
clone size: -
D gene: -

CDR3 DNA: TGCAGCGTCCAAAAGACAGGGGGTGGAGGTGATTTCAGGGGGTCGCAGTATTTT
CDR3 protein: CSVQKTGGGGDFRGSQYF
V gene: TRBV29-1
J gene: TRBJ2-3
clone size: -
D gene: TRBD1

CDR3 DNA: TGTGCCAGCAGCAAAGGGGACGGCGGGGCAAAGCCCCAGCATTTT
CDR3 protein: CASSKGDGGAKPQHF
V gene: TRBV21-1
J gene: TRBJ1-5
clone size: once
D gene: -

CDR3 DNA: TGTGCCAGCAGTCCCCCTAGCGAGGGTAGGAATGAGCAGTTCTTC
CDR3 protein: CASSPPSEGRNEQFF
V gene: TRBV27
J gene: TRBJ2-1
clone size: -
D gene: -

CDR3 DNA: TGTGCCAGCAGCTTGTGGCCAGGGGAAGTCTCTGGAAACACCATATATTTT
CDR3 protein: CASSLWPGEVSGNTIYF
V gene: TRBV5-6
J gene: TRBJ1-3
clone size: -
D gene: -

CDR3 DNA: TGTGCAACCACCAAGGGGGCGGGTACGAACACCGGGGAGCTGTTTTTT
CDR3 protein: CATTKGAGTNTGELFF
V gene: TRBV3-1/TRBV3-2
J gene: TRBJ2-2
clone size: -
D gene: TRBD1

CDR3 DNA: TGTGCCAGCAGCCGACTAGCGGGTGGGGGAGATACGCAGTATTTT
CDR3 protein: CASSRLAGGGDTQYF
V gene: TRBV5-4
J gene: TRBJ2-3
clone size: -
D gene: TRBD2

CDR3 DNA: TGTGCCAGTAGTATCGGGATCTCCGGGGGGGACCAGTACTTC
CDR3 protein: CASSIGISGGDQYF
V gene: TRBV19
J gene: TRBJ2-5
clone size: -
D gene: TRBD2

CDR3 DNA: TGCGCCAGCAGCTTGCCAGTACAGGAGGGCTATGGCTACACCTTC
CDR3 protein: CASSLPVQEGYGYTF
V gene: TRBV5-1
J gene: TRBJ1-2
clone size: -
D gene: -

CDR3 DNA: TGTGCCAGCAGCTTAACGACGGACCGGGGGACCCAGTACTTC
CDR3 protein: CASSLTTDRGTQYF
V gene: TRBV7-3
J gene: TRBJ2-5
clone size: -
D gene: -

CDR3 DNA: TGCGCCAGCAGGAATAACAACGATAATGAGCAGTTCTTC
CDR3 protein: CASRNNNDNEQFF
V gene: TRBV5-1
J gene: TRBJ2-1
clone size: -
D gene: -

CDR3 DNA: TGTGCCAGCAGCTTAACAGGGGGAGTTTCACCCCTCCACTTT
CDR3 protein: CASSLTGGVSPLHF
V gene: TRBV13
J gene: TRBJ1-6
clone size: -
D gene: TRBD1

CDR3 DNA: TGTGCCTGGAGCCGACTAGTTTATGAGCAGTTCTTC
CDR3 protein: CAWSRLVYEQFF
V gene: TRBV30
J gene: TRBJ2-1
clone size: -
D gene: -

CDR3 DNA: TGCGCCAGCAGCCACACTGATAGACAGTATAGCAATCAGCCCCAGCATTTT
CDR3 protein: CASSHTDRQYSNQPQHF
V gene: TRBV4-1
J gene: TRBJ1-5
clone size: -
D gene: -

CDR3 DNA: TGTGCCAGCAGTGCCGTACAGGGGTCCGACAATCAGCCCCAGCATTTT
CDR3 protein: CASSAVQGSDNQPQHF
V gene: TRBV28
J gene: TRBJ1-5
clone size: -
D gene: TRBD1

CDR3 DNA: TGTGCCAGCTCACCATTTGGACAAGTCGGTAATGAGCAGTTCTTC
CDR3 protein: CASSPFGQVGNEQFF
V gene: TRBV18
J gene: TRBJ2-1
clone size: -
D gene: -

CDR3 DNA: TGTGCCAGCAGCCAAGGGCCTTTGCCCTACGAGCAGTACTTC
CDR3 protein: CASSQGPLPYEQYF
V gene: TRBV14
J gene: TRBJ2-7
clone size: few
D gene: -

CDR3 DNA: TGTGCCAGCTCACCACAGAACGTAGTCGGCAGGGGGCGGTCAGATACGCAGTATTTT
CDR3 protein: CASSPQNVVGRGRSDTQYF
V gene: TRBV18
J gene: TRBJ2-3
clone size: -
D gene: TRBD1

CDR3 DNA: TGTGCCAGCAGTCCCTGGGGCGGGGCTGAAGCTTTCTTT
CDR3 protein: CASSPWGGAEAFF
V gene: TRBV11-3
J gene: TRBJ1-1
clone size: -
D gene: -

CDR3 DNA: TGTGCCACCAGGGAGGGCCCTGAAGCTTTCTTT
CDR3 protein: CATREGPEAFF
V gene: TRBV24-1
J gene: TRBJ1-1
clone size: once
D gene: -

CDR3 DNA: TGCGCCAGCAGCTTGGGACAGGGTATGTACAATGAGCAGTTCTTC
CDR3 protein: CASSLGQGMYNEQFF
V gene: TRBV5-1
J gene: TRBJ2-1
clone size: -
D gene: TRBD1

CDR3 DNA: TGTGCCAGCAGCTTAGACATGAGTAACACTGAAGCTTTCTTT
CDR3 protein: CASSLDMSNTEAFF
V gene: TRBV11-3
J gene: TRBJ1-1
clone size: -
D gene: -

CDR3 DNA: TGTGCCAGCAGTCCAGGGATTGGAAATTCACCCCTCCACTTT
CDR3 protein: CASSPGIGNSPLHF
V gene: TRBV2
J gene: TRBJ1-6
clone size: -
D gene: -

CDR3 DNA: TGTGCCAGCATGCTAGACCAGGGGTATGGCTACACCTTC
CDR3 protein: CASMLDQGYGYTF
V gene: TRBV2
J gene: TRBJ1-2
clone size: -
D gene: -

CDR3 DNA: TGCGCCAGCAGCCCGGACAGGGAAGATACGCAGTATTTT
CDR3 protein: CASSPDREDTQYF
V gene: TRBV4-1
J gene: TRBJ2-3
clone size: few
D gene: TRBD1

CDR3 DNA: TGTGCCAGCAGCGTAGGAGCAGGGGCTTTCCAAGAGACCCAGTACTTC
CDR3 protein: CASSVGAGAFQETQYF
V gene: TRBV9
J gene: TRBJ2-5
clone size: -
D gene: -

CDR3 DNA: TGCGCCAGCAGCCTCCTAAGCGGGGCCCAAGAGACCCAGTACTTC
CDR3 protein: CASSLLSGAQETQYF
V gene: TRBV5-1
J gene: TRBJ2-5
clone size: -
D gene: TRBD2

CDR3 DNA: TGTGCCAGCAGTTTCCCGGGTGGTAGCAGTTACAATGAGCAGTTCTTC
CDR3 protein: CASSFPGGSSYNEQFF
V gene: TRBV27
J gene: TRBJ2-1
clone size: once
D gene: -